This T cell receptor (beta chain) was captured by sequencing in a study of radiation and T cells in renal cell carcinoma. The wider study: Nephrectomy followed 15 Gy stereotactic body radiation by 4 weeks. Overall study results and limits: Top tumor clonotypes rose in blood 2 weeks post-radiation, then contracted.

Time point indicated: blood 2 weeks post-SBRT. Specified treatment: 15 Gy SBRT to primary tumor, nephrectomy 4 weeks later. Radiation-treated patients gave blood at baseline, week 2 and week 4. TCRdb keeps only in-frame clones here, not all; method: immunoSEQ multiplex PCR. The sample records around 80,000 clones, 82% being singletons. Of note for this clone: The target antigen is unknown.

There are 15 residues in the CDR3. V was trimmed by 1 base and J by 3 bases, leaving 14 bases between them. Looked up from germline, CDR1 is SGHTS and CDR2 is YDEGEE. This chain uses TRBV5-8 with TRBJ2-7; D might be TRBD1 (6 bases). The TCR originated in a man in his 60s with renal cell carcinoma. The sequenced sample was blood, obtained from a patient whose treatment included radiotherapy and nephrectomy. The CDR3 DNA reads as TGTGCCAGCAGCTTGTTTAGACAGGTCGACTACGAGCAGTACTTC. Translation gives CASSLFRQVDYEQYF.